What follows are 21 T cell receptor beta chains derived from one specimen sequenced in a study of T-cell memory formation after mild COVID-19. Each CDR3 protein is one row after TCRdb ran MiXCR on the 5' RACE reads. Found here are about 350,000 distinct CDR3 sequences, about 13% of them singletons; the top ten hold 22%. Sequenced input: PBMCs or a T cell subset sorted from them (not recorded which). These receptors were obtained from a man younger than 30 who had mild COVID-19 (a few samples of this study predate the infection). Cell type and time point are not known.

This clonotype was picked up a small number of times. The DNA of the CDR3 is TGTGCCAGCAGCTTTTCCCCGGGACAGGTTAATTCACCCCTCCACTTT. Its translation: CASSFSPGQVNSPLHF. The genes are TRBV5-6 and TRBJ1-6, with 8 bases fitting TRBD1. V shed 2 bases, J shed 6 bases, and the junction held 7 bases outside the gene matches. The CDR3 is 16 amino acids. Germline values: CDR1 SGHDT, CDR2 YYEEEE.

This clonotype has more than one count but fewer than ten. This rearrangement joins TRBV20-1 to TRBJ1-2, with 7 positions matching TRBD1. The CDR3 runs to 12 residues. V shed 6 bases, J shed 8 bases, and the junction held 9 bases outside the gene matches. CDR1 is DFQATT and CDR2 is SNEGSKA in the germline V gene (reference sequence). The CDR3 here is CSAQGGAGGYTF. The DNA for the CDR3 is TGCAGTGCGCAAGGGGGCGCGGGGGGCTACACCTTC.

The chain combines TRBV7-8 with TRBJ2-3; no clear D gene. Germline lookup yields CDR1 SGHVS and CDR2 FQNEAQ. The germline V and J ends were trimmed by 6 bases and 0 bases, with 19 bases remaining between them. This CDR3 region has 17 residues. The CDR3 nucleotides are TGTGCCAGCAGTCCCCCGGAGCTACTAACTAGCACAGATACGCAGTATTTT. This encodes CASSPPELLTSTDTQYF.

This clonotype has more than one count but fewer than ten. The V call is TRBV9, the J call TRBJ1-3; D is uncertain. CDR3 length equals 16 residues. V lost 0 bases and J 0 bases, leaving 10 bases between the germline ends. The germline V gene has CDR1 SGDLS and CDR2 YYNGEE. CDR3: CASSVGVATSGNTIYF. CDR3 in DNA: TGTGCCAGCAGCGTAGGGGTGGCAACCTCTGGAAACACCATATATTTT.

This clonotype came up a few times. This chain's CDR3 is CASSPVRQGVSEAFF. CDR3 DNA: TGTGCCAGCAGTCCGGTCCGACAGGGGGTCTCTGAAGCTTTCTTT. V is TRBV6-2 or TRBV6-3 and J is TRBJ1-1; 9 bases are shared with TRBD1. The CDR3 length is 15 residues. Germline V gene sequence: CDR1 MNHEY, CDR2 SVGEGT. Germline trimming cut 5 bases from V and 6 bases from J; bases unmatched to any gene: 10.

This clonotype was counted a few times. The chain has TRBV7-3 and TRBJ1-5, with D perhaps TRBD1 (5 bases). The CDR3 has 23 amino acids. The germline CDR1 and CDR2 sequences are SGHTA and FQGTGA. Trimming removed 2 bases from V and 2 bases from J, with 34 bases in between. CDR3 bases: TGTGCCAGCAGCTTAGCGGGGGAACATAGCCAGGGCAGCCGCTTGAATGGCAATCAGCCCCAGCATTTT. This encodes CASSLAGEHSQGSRLNGNQPQHF. Using reference TRBV7-3 and TRBJ1-5 for the parts outside the CDR3, the full variable domain is GAGVSQTPSNKVTEKGKYVELRCDPISGHTALYWYRQSLGQGPEFLIYFQGTGAADDSGLPNDRFFAVRPEGSVSTLKIQRTERGDSAVYLCASSLAGEHSQGSRLNGNQPQHFGDGTRLSIL.

This rearrangement joins TRBV27 to TRBJ2-7; D perhaps matches TRBD2 (5 bases). The germline V gene has CDR1 MNHEY and CDR2 SMNVEV (reference sequence). The CDR3 spans 13 residues. The V end lost 6 bases, the J end lost 3 bases, and 12 bases lay between the germline ends. The CDR3 protein is CASRRGLSYEQYF. The CDR3, as DNA: TGTGCCAGCAGACGAGGACTTAGCTACGAGCAGTACTTC.

The chain links TRBV7-2 to TRBJ1-2; a weak D match, TRBD1 (6 bases). CDR3 length: 13 amino acids. Germline V lookup: CDR1 SGHTA, CDR2 FQGNSA. The V end was cut by 3 bases, the J end by 4 bases, with 9 bases between. Written as DNA, the CDR3 is TGTGCCAGCAGCTTTGGGGGGGCCTATGGCTACACCTTC. Amino acid sequence: CASSFGGAYGYTF.

The chain links TRBV20-1 to TRBJ2-4, with TRBD1 identical over 9 bases. The J segment lost 7 bases and the V segment lost 5 bases, leaving 9 bases of the junction unmatched. The CDR3 has 14 residues. Germline V gives CDR1 DFQATT, CDR2 SNEGSKA (reference sequence). This chain's CDR3 is CSAGGQGLGNIQYF. CDR3 coding DNA: TGCAGTGCTGGTGGACAGGGGTTGGGCAACATTCAGTACTTC.

The chain is built from TRBV2 and TRBJ1-4, with TRBD1 identical over 9 bases. From germline, CDR1 is SNHLY and CDR2 FYNNEI. The length of the CDR3 is 14 residues. The V and J ends lost 7 bases and 6 bases, in that order; junction bases with no gene match: 6. The CDR3, as DNA: TGTGCCAGCACGGGACAGGGTGGCTATGAAAAACTGTTTTTT. It yields the protein CASTGQGGYEKLFF.

This clonotype was detected a few times. One end of the junction fails to match germline, which may point to a read error. V gene TRBV7-2 combines with J gene TRBJ1-2; the D gene is possibly TRBD1 (5 bases). Germline V gene lookup returns CDR1 SGHTA and CDR2 FQGNSA. This CDR3 contains 18 residues. The CDR3 DNA follows: TGTGCCAGCAGCTTAAAGGCCGGCGACGGGGCGGCCTTGGTTTTTCCCCCCTTC. It yields the protein CASSLKAGDGAALVFPPF.

The rearrangement links TRBV3-1 to TRBJ2-2; 8 bases match TRBD1. The CDR3 is 15 residues long. CDR1 LGHDT and CDR2 YNNKEL come from the germline V gene (reference sequence). The V gene end was trimmed by 1 base and the J gene end by 6 bases; junction bases not matched to a gene: 4. CDR3 loop: CASSQGRRGPGELFF. The DNA of the CDR3 is TGTGCCAGCAGCCAAGGTCGCAGGGGGCCCGGGGAGCTGTTTTTT.

The V call is TRBV6-5, the J call TRBJ2-1, with TRBD2 identical over 10 bases. Unmatched junction bases numbered 7, after V lost 5 bases and J lost 6 bases. Germline lookup yields CDR1 MNHEY and CDR2 SVGAGI. The CDR3 is 15 amino acids. The CDR3 is CASSGVAGGINEQFF. Written as DNA, the CDR3 is TGTGCCAGCAGTGGAGTAGCGGGGGGTATCAATGAGCAGTTCTTC.

This clonotype was seen more than once but under ten times. V and J are TRBV7-9 and TRBJ1-2; D is possibly TRBD1 (6 bases). CDR1 and CDR2 from the germline V gene are SEHNR and FQNEAQ (reference sequence). Deletions cut 5 bases from V and 3 bases from J, with 10 bases between. CDR3 length equals 13 residues. The CDR3 bases are TGTGCCAGCAGCGCCCAGGGGTACTATGGCTACACCTTC. This gives the protein CASSAQGYYGYTF.

This clonotype was recorded a few times. The CDR3 nucleotides are TGCGCCAGCAGCGGTGACAGCTTCTACGAGCAGTACTTC. Protein: CASSGDSFYEQYF. The V call is TRBV5-1, the J call TRBJ2-7; a weak D match, TRBD1 (5 bases). With 4 bases removed from V and 3 bases from J, the gap between germline ends came to 11 bases. This CDR3 comprises 13 residues. The germline V gene has CDR1 SGHRS and CDR2 YFSETQ.

This clonotype turned up a few times. The genes are TRBV24-1 and TRBJ2-2, with D tentatively TRBD1 (5 bases). Trimming took 5 bases from V and 5 from J, leaving 8 bases between them. Germline CDR1 reads KGHDR; CDR2 reads SFDVKD. This CDR3 contains 13 residues. CDR3 bases: TGTGCCACCAGTGGCAGGGTGACCGGGGAGCTGTTTTTT. Its protein is CATSGRVTGELFF.

This clonotype was picked up a small number of times. This rearrangement joins TRBV28 to TRBJ2-5, with D perhaps being TRBD1 or TRBD2 (5 bases each). Germline CDR1 and CDR2: MDHEN and SYDVKM. CDR3 length: 16 residues. Between the trimmed V and J ends, which lost 6 bases and 4 bases, there was a span of 21 bases. The CDR3, as DNA: TGTGCCAGCAGCGGCTCTCAGAGGGGTGTCAGAGAGACCCAGTACTTC. Encoded protein: CASSGSQRGVRETQYF.

The chain is built from TRBV12-3 or TRBV12-4 and TRBJ2-7; 9 bases are shared with TRBD1. There are 13 residues in the CDR3. With V trimmed by 4 bases and J by 7 bases, 5 bases remained unmatched. The CDR3 loop is CASSWGTGIEQYF. The CDR3 DNA reads TGTGCCAGCAGTTGGGGGACAGGGATTGAGCAGTACTTC.

The chain joins TRBV7-2 to TRBJ1-6, with D uncertain. Germline loops: CDR1 SGHTA, CDR2 FQGNSA. This CDR3 has 15 amino acids. Trimming pared 5 bases from V and 13 bases from J, leaving 21 bases between. CDR3 sequence reads: CASSPTQATTLPLHF. CDR3 coding DNA: TGTGCCAGCAGCCCGACCCAGGCCACCACTTTGCCCCTCCACTTT.

This chain uses TRBV7-9 with TRBJ2-1; no clear D. There are 16 residues in the CDR3. V shed 3 bases and J shed 1 base, with 13 bases lying between them. Germline loops: CDR1 SEHNR, CDR2 FQNEAQ (reference sequence). This CDR3 reads CASSLPDGLSYNEQFF. DNA for the CDR3: TGTGCCAGCAGCTTGCCCGACGGATTATCCTACAATGAGCAGTTCTTC.

This clonotype was counted between two and nine times. This chain joins TRBV20-1 and TRBJ2-1, with TRBD1 as a possible D gene (5 bases). Looked up from germline, CDR1 is DFQATT and CDR2 is SNEGSKA (reference sequence). The CDR3 loop spans 13 amino acids. The V and J ends lost 5 bases and 6 bases respectively, with 14 bases between them. The CDR3 DNA reads TGCAGTGCTCGGGTGGGGCAACTCAATGAGCAGTTCTTC. It is translated as CSARVGQLNEQFF.